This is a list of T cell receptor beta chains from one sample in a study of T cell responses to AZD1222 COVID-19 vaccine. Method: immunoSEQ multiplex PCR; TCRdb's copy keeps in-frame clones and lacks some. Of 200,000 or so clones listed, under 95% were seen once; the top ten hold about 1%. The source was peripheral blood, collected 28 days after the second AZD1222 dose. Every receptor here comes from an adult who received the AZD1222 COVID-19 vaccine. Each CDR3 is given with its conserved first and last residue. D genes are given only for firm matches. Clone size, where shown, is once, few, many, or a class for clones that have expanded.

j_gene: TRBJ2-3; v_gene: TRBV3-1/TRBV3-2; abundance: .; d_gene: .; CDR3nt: TGTGCCAGCAGCCAAGAGGTTGGATTTCCCGATCACACAGATACGCAGTATTTT; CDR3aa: CASSQEVGFPDHTDTQYF
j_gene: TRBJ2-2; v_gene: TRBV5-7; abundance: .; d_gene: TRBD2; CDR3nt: TGTGCCAGCAGGAGCGGGGGGAAGAACACCGGGGAGCTGTTTTTT; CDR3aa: CASRSGGKNTGELFF
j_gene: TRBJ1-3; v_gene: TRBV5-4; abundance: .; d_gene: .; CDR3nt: TGTGCCAGCAGCTTGATGGGTCTCTCTGGAAACACCATATATTTT; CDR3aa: CASSLMGLSGNTIYF
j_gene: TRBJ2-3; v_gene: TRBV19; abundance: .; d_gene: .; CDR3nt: TGTGCCAGTAGTATAGGGGGGAACGACTTCACAGATACGCAGTATTTT; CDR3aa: CASSIGGNDFTDTQYF
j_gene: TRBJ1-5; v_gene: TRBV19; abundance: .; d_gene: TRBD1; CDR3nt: TGTGCCAGTAGTATCTACTCGGGGGGACAGCCGAATCAGCCCCAGCATTTT; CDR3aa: CASSIYSGGQPNQPQHF
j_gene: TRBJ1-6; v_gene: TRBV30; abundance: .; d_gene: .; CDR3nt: TGTGCCTGGAGTCCCAGTCCAAATTCACCCCTCCACTTT; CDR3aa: CAWSPSPNSPLHF
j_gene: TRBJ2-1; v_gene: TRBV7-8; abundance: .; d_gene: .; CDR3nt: TGTGCCAGCAGCCCAACCGGGCCTGAGCAGTTCTTC; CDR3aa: CASSPTGPEQFF
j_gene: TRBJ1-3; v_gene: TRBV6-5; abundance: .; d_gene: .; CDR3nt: TGTGCCAGCAGTTCGGCCGGAAACACCATATATTTT; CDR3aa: CASSSAGNTIYF
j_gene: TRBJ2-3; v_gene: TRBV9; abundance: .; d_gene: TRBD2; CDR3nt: TGTGCCAGCAGCGTAGGACTAGCGGGTCGCACAGATACGCAGTATTTT; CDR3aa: CASSVGLAGRTDTQYF
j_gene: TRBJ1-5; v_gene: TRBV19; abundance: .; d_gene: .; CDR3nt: TGTGCCAGTAGTATAGGGTTACGTCAGCCCCAGCATTTT; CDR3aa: CASSIGLRQPQHF
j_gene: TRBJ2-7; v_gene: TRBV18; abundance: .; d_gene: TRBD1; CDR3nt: TGTGCCAGCTCACCATCGGGGCCAGGACAGGGCAACCACGAGCAGTACTTC; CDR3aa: CASSPSGPGQGNHEQYF
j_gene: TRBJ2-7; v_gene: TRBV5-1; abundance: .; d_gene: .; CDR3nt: TGCGCCAGCAGCTTCTATCCGTCCTACGAGCAGTACTTC; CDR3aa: CASSFYPSYEQYF
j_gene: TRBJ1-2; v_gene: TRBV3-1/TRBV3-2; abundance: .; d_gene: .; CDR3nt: TGTGCCAGCAGCCAAAGCGCTGCTTATGGCTACACCTTC; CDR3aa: CASSQSAAYGYTF
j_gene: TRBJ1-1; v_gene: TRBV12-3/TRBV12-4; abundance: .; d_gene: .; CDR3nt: TGTGCCAGCACCTTGGGTAACACTGAAGCTTTCTTT; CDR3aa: CASTLGNTEAFF
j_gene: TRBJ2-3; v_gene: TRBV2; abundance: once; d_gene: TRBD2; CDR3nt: TGTGCCAGCGATACTAGCGGGGGGACAGGCACAGATACGCAGTATTTT; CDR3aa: CASDTSGGTGTDTQYF
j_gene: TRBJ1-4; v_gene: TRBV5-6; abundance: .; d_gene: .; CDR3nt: TGTGCCAGCAGCCTAGCAGGCAGAAATGAAAAACTGTTTTTT; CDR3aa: CASSLAGRNEKLFF
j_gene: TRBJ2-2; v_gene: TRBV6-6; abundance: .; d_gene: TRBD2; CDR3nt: TGTGCCAGCAGCGGGGGACTAGCGATTGGCGGGGAGCTGTTTTTT; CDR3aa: CASSGGLAIGGELFF
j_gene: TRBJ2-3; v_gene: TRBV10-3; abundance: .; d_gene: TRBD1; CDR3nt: TGTGCCATCAGGGACGGACAGGACACAGATACGCAGTATTTT; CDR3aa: CAIRDGQDTDTQYF
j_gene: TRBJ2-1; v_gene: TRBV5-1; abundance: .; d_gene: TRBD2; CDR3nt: TGCGCCAGCAGCTTGGTGCCTAGCGGGGGGGCGGTTGAGCAGTTCTTC; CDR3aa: CASSLVPSGGAVEQFF
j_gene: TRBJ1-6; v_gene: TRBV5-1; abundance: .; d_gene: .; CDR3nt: TGCGCCAGCAGCTTGGCAGGGGTAAATTCACCCCTCCACTTT; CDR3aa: CASSLAGVNSPLHF
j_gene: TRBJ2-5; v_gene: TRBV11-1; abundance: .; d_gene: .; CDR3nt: TGTGCCAGCAGCTTTCAGGGGACTCAAGAGACCCAGTACTTC; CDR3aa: CASSFQGTQETQYF
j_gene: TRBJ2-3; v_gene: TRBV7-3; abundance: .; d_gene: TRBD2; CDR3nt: TGTGCCAGCAGCTTAACGCTGGGCGGGGGGTCCAGAATCACAGATACGCAGTATTTT; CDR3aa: CASSLTLGGGSRITDTQYF
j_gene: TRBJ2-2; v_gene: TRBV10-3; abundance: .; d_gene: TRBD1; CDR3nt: TGTGCCAGCTCGGACAGGGAAGGCACCGGGGAGCTGTTTTTT; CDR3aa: CASSDREGTGELFF
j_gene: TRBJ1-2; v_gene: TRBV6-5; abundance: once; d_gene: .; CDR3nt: TGTGCCAGCAGTTACTCGAGTCAGGCCTCGAAGGGCTACACCTTC; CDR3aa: CASSYSSQASKGYTF
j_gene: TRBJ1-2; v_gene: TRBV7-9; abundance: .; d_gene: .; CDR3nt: TGTGCCAGCAGCCTTCAGCAGGGAAGCTATGGCTACACCTTC; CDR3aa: CASSLQQGSYGYTF
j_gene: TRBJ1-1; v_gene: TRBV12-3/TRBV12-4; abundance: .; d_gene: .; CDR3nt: TGTGCCAGCAGTTTCGGGCGGGCGCTCGAAGCTTTCTTT; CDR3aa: CASSFGRALEAFF
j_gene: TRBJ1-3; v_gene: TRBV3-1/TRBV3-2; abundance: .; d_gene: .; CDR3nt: TGTGCCAGCAGCCACATAGGAGGCTCTGGAAACACCATATATTTT; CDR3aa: CASSHIGGSGNTIYF
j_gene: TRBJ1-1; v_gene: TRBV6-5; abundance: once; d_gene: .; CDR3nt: TGTCGAATCACGCGGAACACTGAAGCTTTCTTT; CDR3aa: CRITRNTEAFF
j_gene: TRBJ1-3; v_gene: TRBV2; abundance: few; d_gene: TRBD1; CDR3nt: TGTGCCAGCAGGGACAGGGGGGCTGGAAACACCATATATTTT; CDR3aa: CASRDRGAGNTIYF
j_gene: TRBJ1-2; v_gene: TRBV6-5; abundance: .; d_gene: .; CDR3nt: TGTGCCTGCAGGGACGGATCTAACTATGGCTACACCTTC; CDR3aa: CACRDGSNYGYTF
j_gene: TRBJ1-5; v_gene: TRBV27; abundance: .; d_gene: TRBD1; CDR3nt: TGTGCCAGCAGTTTACGGGACCCCGGACAGGGGGAACGCCATCAGCCCCAGCATTTT; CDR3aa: CASSLRDPGQGERHQPQHF
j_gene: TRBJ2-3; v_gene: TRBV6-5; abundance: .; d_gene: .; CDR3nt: TGTGCCAGCAGCGACGGGACAACAGATACGCAGTATTTT; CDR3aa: CASSDGTTDTQYF